This entry lists 13 T cell receptor beta chains sequenced from one sample in a study of CD8+ T cells in alopecia areata. RNA was extracted and reverse transcribed into cDNA as the sequencing template. Clones were read by immunoSEQ multiplex PCR, and TCRdb kept only the in-frame ones, dropping some. The table has under 250,000 clones, around 65% seen once. Stated treatment: oral pan-JAK inhibitor, 5-10 mg twice daily. This material consisted of CD4+ T cells sorted from blood, taken at week 44, from a patient treated with tofacitinib. These receptors all come from a human donor with alopecia areata.

The gene calls are TRBV29-1 and TRBJ1-2, with 9 nucleotides matching TRBD1. The germline gives CDR1 SQVTM, CDR2 ANQGSEA. The V segment lost 7 bases and the J segment 7 bases; nucleotides outside the gene matches: 10. This CDR3 is 13 amino acids long. CDR3 nucleotides: TGCAGCGCCCCGGGACAGGGTGGCTCTGGCTACACCTTC. Residues: CSAPGQGGSGYTF.

The J gene is TRBJ2-3, the V gene TRBV7-2, with 8 bases matching TRBD2. This CDR3 comprises 16 residues. Germline V gene sequence: CDR1 SGHTA, CDR2 FQGNSA. J gave up 4 bases and V 5 bases, and 11 bases lay outside the gene matches. The CDR3, as DNA: TGTGCCAGCAGCCAACCGGGACTAGGATCGTCAGATACGCAGTATTTT. As protein: CASSQPGLGSSDTQYF.

The chain couples TRBV2 to TRBJ2-1, with 7 bases identical to TRBD1. The CDR3 covers 10 residues. The trim removed 7 bases at V and 12 bases at J, leaving 3 bases unmatched. Germline CDR1 SNHLY, CDR2 FYNNEI. The CDR3 spells CASTQGRQFF. CDR3 sequence (DNA): TGTGCCAGCACACAGGGGAGGCAGTTCTTC.

The chain couples TRBV10-1 to TRBJ2-2, with D possibly called TRBD1 or TRBD2 (5 bases each). Trimming removed 4 bases at V and 4 bases at J, with 7 bases between. In germline, CDR1 is WNHNN, CDR2 SYGVQD (reference sequence). The CDR3 is 13 amino acids. The CDR3 here is CASSVGGTGELFF. Written as DNA, the CDR3 is TGCGCCAGCAGTGTTGGGGGCACCGGGGAGCTGTTTTTT.

This clone has only a few counts. Within the sample, other DNA sequences also encode this same CDR3. CDR3 nucleotides: TGCGCCAGCAGCCTGGGACAGGGAAATGAAAAACTGTTTTTT. This codes for CASSLGQGNEKLFF. The J gene is TRBJ1-4, the V gene TRBV4-3, with 9 bases fitting TRBD1. The CDR3 covers 14 residues. CDR1 and CDR2 from the germline V gene are LGHNA and YSLEER. V trimming: 4 bases; J trimming: 5 bases; junction bases outside the gene matches: 2.

This chain connects TRBV29-1 to TRBJ1-1; D not resolved. The CDR3 sequence is 13 residues long. Trimming shortened V by 4 bases and J by 0 bases, and 9 bases separated the two germline ends. Germline lookup yields CDR1 SQVTM and CDR2 ANQGSEA. The CDR3 protein is CSVGSAMNTEAFF. For the CDR3, the DNA is TGCAGCGTTGGTTCTGCAATGAACACTGAAGCTTTCTTT.

This chain connects TRBV4-3 to TRBJ1-2; possible D gene TRBD1, 6 bases. Between the trimmed V and J ends, which lost 2 bases and 4 bases, there was a span of 11 bases. Germline CDR1 LGHNA, CDR2 YSLEER. The CDR3 has 14 amino acids. CDR3 residues: CASSQTQGSYGYTF. The DNA of the CDR3 is TGCGCCAGCAGCCAAACTCAGGGGAGCTATGGCTACACCTTC.

The V call is TRBV5-4, the J call TRBJ2-4, with 7 bases fitting TRBD2. V gave up 9 bases and J gave up 0 bases; unmatched junction bases: 3. This CDR3 comprises 13 residues. Germline lookup yields CDR1 SGHNT and CDR2 YYREEE (reference sequence). DNA of the CDR3: TGTGCCAATCTAGCGGTAGCCAAAAACATTCAGTACTTC. Translation gives CANLAVAKNIQYF.

The rearrangement joins TRBV4-1 to TRBJ1-4; TRBD1 matches at 8 bases. Looked up from germline, CDR1 is MGHRA and CDR2 is YSYEKL. CDR3 length equals 16 residues. The junction had 9 bases not matched to a gene; V was cut back by 1 base and J by 8 bases. This CDR3 is CASSQAVDRVDEKLFF. The CDR3 bases are TGCGCCAGCAGCCAAGCGGTGGACAGGGTGGACGAAAAACTGTTTTTT.

This clone was counted once. Other nucleotide sequences from this sample produce the same CDR3. V is TRBV9 and J is TRBJ1-1, with D hard to call. Germline V CDR1 and CDR2: SGDLS, YYNGEE. The CDR3 covers 13 residues. V lost 2 bases, J lost 0 bases, and 5 bases lay in between. The CDR3 coding sequence is TGTGCCAGCAGCGTGGAGATGAACACTGAAGCTTTCTTT. Translating gives CASSVEMNTEAFF.

The V gene is TRBV7-9, the J gene TRBJ1-4, with a possible D match to TRBD1 (5 bases). This CDR3 has 13 residues. Trimming shortened V by 5 bases and J by 8 bases, and 12 bases separated the two germline ends. Germline V gene sequence: CDR1 SEHNR, CDR2 FQNEAQ (reference sequence). Here the CDR3 reads CASSTTGHEKLFF. The DNA of the CDR3 is TGTGCCAGCAGCACCACAGGACACGAAAAACTGTTTTTT.

This sequence joins TRBV2 and TRBJ2-7, with D perhaps assigned TRBD1 or TRBD2 (7 bases each). Trimming removed 5 bases from V and 11 bases from J, with 19 bases in between. The CDR3 extends over 13 amino acids. Germline V gives CDR1 SNHLY, CDR2 FYNNEI. The CDR3 is CASSTKAGQRKYF. CDR3 bases: TGTGCCAGCAGTACTAAAGCGGGACAGAGGAAGTACTTC.

The chain is built from TRBV5-6 and TRBJ2-7, with 8 positions matching TRBD1. Germline values: CDR1 SGHDT, CDR2 YYEEEE. There are 15 residues in the CDR3. The ends lost 2 bases at V and 3 bases at J; junction bases unmatched: 7. Written as DNA, the CDR3 is TGTGCCAGCAGCTTCCGACAGGGGAAGGTCTACGAGCAGTACTTC. Its translation is CASSFRQGKVYEQYF. The complete variable domain, with remaining parts taken from reference TRBV5-6 and TRBJ2-7, reads DAGVTQSPTHLIKTRGQQVTLRCSPKSGHDTVSWYQQALGQGPQFIFQYYEEEERQRGNFPDRFSGHQFPNYSSELNVNALLLGDSALYLCASSFRQGKVYEQYFGPGTRLTVT.